This record looks at one TCR beta chain sequence and its context. Its antigen is as yet unknown. These data originate in a study of neoadjuvant nivolumab and ipilimumab in lung cancer. Study-level results: Only two of four nivolumab-treated tumors gained richness and clonality by surgery. TCR clonality did not significantly correlate with pathologic tumor regression. A small number of samples were TCR sequenced.

Sequencing was performed with immunoSEQ multiplex PCR; in TCRdb, only in-frame clones are kept and a portion is missing. This repertoire shows some 20,000 clones, around three quarters found once; its top ten account for roughly 9.1%. The V gene end was trimmed by 7 bases and the J gene end by 4 bases; junction bases not matched to a gene: 14. Germline CDR1 and CDR2: SQVTM and ANQGSEA. The CDR3 sequence is 15 residues long. This chain connects TRBV29-1 to TRBJ1-2; TRBD1 matches 8 bases. Sequenced material: tumor tissue, taken after neoadjuvant nivolumab, alone or with ipilimumab, at or shortly before surgery. The receptor was derived from an adult with non-small cell lung cancer. For the CDR3, the DNA is TGCAGCGCTGGTGGTGGGGGACAGGCGGGCTATGGCTACACCTTC. This codes for CSAGGGGQAGYGYTF.